The clone carrying this TCR beta chain showed up just a few times. Its antigen is unidentified. The data originate from a study of type 1 and type 2 diabetes patients. Study-level points and caveats: Type 1 diabetes repertoires were significantly less diverse than type 2 diabetes ones. Type 2 diabetes and control samples shared highly correlated V and J usage, averaging approximately 0.97. Age and gender were not matched between study groups.

Amplification started from genomic DNA. The TCR beta CDR3 region was amplified using 30 forward and 13 reverse primers. TCRdb used MiXCR to reprocess the multiplex PCR reads, holding one entry per CDR3 protein. The data hold 250,000 or so distinct CDR3 sequences, with 45% to 60% observed a single time. The CDR3 contains 14 residues. The germline V and J ends were trimmed by 6 bases and 5 bases, with 13 bases remaining between them. Germline V lookup: CDR1 MNHEY, CDR2 SVGAGI. Sequencing was done on a sample of peripheral blood mononuclear cells (PBMCs). This chain connects TRBV6-5 to TRBJ2-2, with D perhaps TRBD2 (5 bases). The clonotype was recovered from a man aged 18 to 30 with type 2 diabetes. This CDR3 reads CASRLSVRTGELFF. For the CDR3, the DNA is TGTGCCAGCAGACTTAGCGTTCGGACCGGGGAGCTGTTTTTT.